This entry lists 13 T cell receptor beta chains sequenced from one sample in a study of blood T cell repertoires in COVID-19. Data came from immunoSEQ multiplex PCR; TCRdb stores just in-frame clones and leaves some out. The data hold 140,000 to 150,000 clones, with 88% observed a single time. Sequencing was performed on peripheral blood. These receptors came from an older man with acute or convalescent COVID-19.

The chain has TRBV7-8 and TRBJ2-5; TRBD1 aligns across 8 bases. The CDR3 is 16 amino acids. Germline CDR1 and CDR2: SGHVS and FQNEAQ. V lost 1 base, J lost 6 bases, and 10 bases stayed unmatched. The CDR3 loop is CASSLDWRQGRKTQYF. The CDR3 coding sequence is TGTGCCAGCAGCTTAGATTGGAGACAGGGGAGGAAGACCCAGTACTTC.

The chain joins TRBV11-2 to TRBJ2-1, with 7 bases that match TRBD1. CDR1 is SGHAT and CDR2 is FQNNGV in the germline V gene. V shed 4 bases, J shed 5 bases, and the junction held 5 bases outside the gene matches. The CDR3 runs to 14 residues. CDR3 coding DNA: TGTGCCAGCAGCTCCAGGACAGGACACAATGAGCAGTTCTTC. Translated, it gives CASSSRTGHNEQFF. Variable domain in full (rest from reference TRBV11-2 and TRBJ2-1): EAGVAQSPRYKIIEKRQSVAFWCNPISGHATLYWYQQILGQGPKLLIQFQNNGVVDDSQLPKDRFSAERLKGVDSTLKIQPAKLEDSAVYLCASSSRTGHNEQFFGPGTRLTVL.

The CDR3: CASTTSGRTNEQFF. Here the CDR3 DNA reads TGTGCCAGTACCACTAGCGGGAGGACGAATGAGCAGTTCTTC. The chain employs TRBV19 and TRBJ2-1; TRBD2 matches at 12 bases. The CDR3 has 14 amino acids. Unmatched junction bases numbered 5, after V lost 7 bases and J lost 7 bases. Germline V CDR1 and CDR2: LNHDA, SQIVND (reference sequence).

This chain links TRBV3-1 (or the pseudogene TRBV3-2) with TRBJ2-1, with D possibly being TRBD1 (6 bases). Germline assignment: CDR1 LGHDT and CDR2 YNNKEL (reference sequence). This CDR3 is built from 16 residues. With 1 base removed from V and 1 base from J, the gap between germline ends came to 11 bases. The CDR3 sequence: CASSQGPQGSYNEQFF. CDR3 DNA sequence: TGTGCCAGCAGCCAAGGCCCGCAGGGGTCCTACAATGAGCAGTTCTTC.

The chain couples TRBV28 to TRBJ1-3, with a tentative D call TRBD1 (5 bases). Per the germline V gene, CDR1 is MDHEN and CDR2 is SYDVKM. V gave up 2 bases and J gave up 2 bases, with 7 bases separating them. The CDR3 has 14 amino acids. The CDR3 is CASSLGGAGNTIYF. The CDR3 DNA is TGTGCCAGCAGTTTAGGGGGGGCTGGAAACACCATATATTTT.

The chain has TRBV27 and TRBJ2-1; TRBD2 aligns across 10 bases. The CDR3 is made up of 17 amino acids. Germline V lookup: CDR1 MNHEY, CDR2 SMNVEV (reference sequence). Germline trimming cut 4 bases from V and 5 bases from J; bases unmatched to any gene: 11. In DNA form, the CDR3 reads TGTGCCAGCAGTTCGAATTCCCTAGCGGGGGCCCACAATGAGCAGTTCTTC. Amino acids: CASSSNSLAGAHNEQFF.

The genes are TRBV28 and TRBJ1-6; D is perhaps TRBD1 (6 bases). Germline V gives CDR1 MDHEN, CDR2 SYDVKM. V shed 5 bases and J shed 6 bases, with 11 bases lying between them. This CDR3 is 14 amino acids long. The CDR3 protein is CASSGPGANSPLHF. The CDR3 region has the DNA TGTGCCAGCAGTGGACCAGGGGCTAATTCACCCCTCCACTTT.

The rearrangement uses TRBV7-8 and TRBJ1-1; weak D call: TRBD1 (6 bases). V was pared by 1 base and J by 5 bases, with 17 bases between. Germline V gene sequence: CDR1 SGHVS, CDR2 FQNEAQ. This CDR3 contains 16 residues. CDR3 sequence (DNA): TGTGCCAGCAGCTTAGAAGGTTGGGGGCAAAGGACTGAAGCTTTCTTT. Residues: CASSLEGWGQRTEAFF.

This clone came up a few times. The gene calls are TRBV19 and TRBJ1-1; the D gene is possibly TRBD1 (5 bases). This CDR3 region has 14 residues. Germline CDR1 reads LNHDA; CDR2 reads SQIVND (reference sequence). V was shortened by 5 bases and J by 3 bases, with 13 bases between the two germline ends. CDR3 in amino acids: CASSVGTEHTEAFF. The DNA for the CDR3 is TGTGCCAGTAGTGTCGGGACTGAGCACACTGAAGCTTTCTTT.

This sequence joins TRBV7-9 and TRBJ2-2; D may be TRBD1 (6 bases). The CDR3 has 15 residues. Deletions cut 7 bases from V and 5 bases from J, with 17 bases between. Germline V gene lookup returns CDR1 SEHNR and CDR2 FQNEAQ (reference sequence). The CDR3 protein is CASINRDLWTGELFF. Here the CDR3 DNA reads TGTGCCAGCATTAACAGGGACCTTTGGACCGGGGAGCTGTTTTTT.

This clone was observed a handful of times. The CDR3 reads CASSIDLTEHSYEQYF. In DNA form, the CDR3 reads TGTGCCAGTAGTATAGATCTGACAGAGCACTCCTACGAGCAGTACTTC. The V call is TRBV19, the J call TRBJ2-7, with D maybe TRBD1 (5 bases). Germline V gives CDR1 LNHDA, CDR2 SQIVND (reference sequence). Trimming shortened V by 0 bases and J by 0 bases, and 12 bases separated the two germline ends. The CDR3 contains 16 residues.

The gene calls are TRBV11-2 and TRBJ1-1, with 7 bases identical to TRBD1. The CDR3 sequence is 14 residues long. Trimming took 5 bases from V and 1 from J; bases not matched to a gene: 4. Germline-derived CDR1 and CDR2 are SGHAT and FQNNGV. The CDR3 sequence is CASSERQGNTEAFF. For the CDR3, the DNA is TGTGCCAGCAGCGAACGACAGGGGAACACTGAAGCTTTCTTT. Drawing the rest from reference TRBV11-2 and TRBJ1-1, the complete variable domain is EAGVAQSPRYKIIEKRQSVAFWCNPISGHATLYWYQQILGQGPKLLIQFQNNGVVDDSQLPKDRFSAERLKGVDSTLKIQPAKLEDSAVYLCASSERQGNTEAFFGQGTRLTVV.

This CDR3 reads CASSRETISPLHF. CDR3 nucleotide sequence: TGTGCCAGCAGCCGAGAGACTATTTCACCCCTCCACTTT. The rearrangement joins TRBV5-4 to TRBJ1-6; D is uncertain. Germline V CDR1 and CDR2: SGHNT, YYREEE (reference sequence). The CDR3 spans 13 residues. V lost 4 bases to trimming and J lost 9 bases, with 11 bases between them. The entire variable domain, with the rest obtained from reference TRBV5-4 and TRBJ1-6, is as follows: ETGVTQSPTHLIKTRGQQVTLRCSSQSGHNTVSWYQQALGQGPQFIFQYYREEENGRGNFPPRFSGLQFPNYSSELNVNALELDDSALYLCASSRETISPLHFGNGTRLTVT.